This entry describes one T cell receptor beta chain. Antigen specificity is unknown. The sample belongs to a study of blood T cells in healthy people across ages. CDR3 length: 15 amino acids. The J segment lost 8 bases and the V segment lost 3 bases, leaving 7 bases of the junction unmatched. The V gene's germline CDR1 is SGHTA and CDR2 FQGTGA. A second PCR of about 7 to 12 cycles used a sample-barcoded 5' primer and a J-beta primer mix. TCRdb called the 5' RACE reads again in MiXCR, with one record for every CDR3 protein. The table has 1.5 million to 2 million distinct CDR3 sequences, about 35% seen once. Regarding the study as a whole: Diversity figures derived from one million T cells were judged to underestimate the true value.

Healthy Caucasians from Russia aged about 6 to 100 served as donors. The sequence derives from a woman in her thirties in good health. The chain has TRBV7-3 and TRBJ2-1; 10 nucleotides line up with TRBD2. The sample consisted of blood. CDR3 sequence reads: CASSFGLAGEDEQFF. The CDR3 DNA sequence: TGTGCCAGCAGCTTTGGGCTAGCGGGAGAGGATGAGCAGTTCTTC.